This T cell receptor beta chain was obtained from a study of blood T cell repertoires in COVID-19. As originally analysed: Amplification from reference gene primers served as the basis for estimated nucleated cell counts. Data came from immunoSEQ multiplex PCR; TCRdb stores just in-frame clones and leaves some out. D and trimming were read from the DNA, whereas the V and J calls and clone size are those reported in that table. The data contain about 260,000 clones, about 87% of them seen just once; the ten biggest clones take up about 3%. The CDR3 contains 15 residues. After removal of 3 bases from V and 7 bases from J, the junction contained 7 bases not matched to a gene. The germline CDR1 and CDR2 sequences are LNHDA and SQIVND (reference sequence). For recovered donors of Cohort 3, there were two negative PCRs, clearance, or symptom resolution.

Sequenced sample: PBMCs or T cells enriched from blood (not recorded which). This chain connects TRBV19 to TRBJ1-5, with TRBD1 matching 9 bases. This TCR was sampled from a woman in her fifties or sixties who had recovered from COVID-19. DNA for the CDR3: TGTGCCAGTAGTATTACAGGGGGCGGGCGGCAGCCCCAGCATTTT. This codes for CASSITGGGRQPQHF.